The TCR delta chain under discussion was sequenced for a study of gamma-delta T cells after stem cell transplantation. TCRdb redid clone calling on the RT-PCR reads using CATT. The table has over 2,000 delta-chain clones, roughly 2% seen once; the top ten hold 17%. With respect to this clone: This DNA's translation and the protein TCRdb lists, from a much larger clone, do not match at residue 4, likely due to a read error; the protein shown is translated from the DNA.

The germline gives CDR1 GEAIGNYY, CDR2 EKD. The J segment lost 1 base and the V segment lost 5 bases, leaving 8 bases of the junction unmatched. The length of the CDR3 is 18 residues. The clonotype was recovered from a human donor. It is not recorded whose cells these are; they may come from a transplant donor. The rearrangement links TRDV2 to TRDJ3, with 9 bases fitting TRDD3. The sample comprised gamma-delta T cells. CDR3 DNA: TGTGCCTGTGGCACAGTGGGGGATAGGTCCTGGGACACCCGACAGATGTTTTTC. Translating it yields CACGTVGDRSWDTRQMFF.